These T cell receptor beta chains were read from a single sample in a study of cytomegalovirus exposure and HLA in healthy donors. Repertoires were generated with immunoSEQ multiplex PCR, while TCRdb's copy carries only in-frame clones and drops some. Among about 130,000 clones, over 70% were seen once, and the ten largest hold about 2.9%. The source material was PBMCs. Receptor source: a man in his forties or fifties in good health and CMV-seronegative. The CDR3 runs from the conserved cysteine through the conserved F or W. Each record gives: D gene, clone size, J gene, V gene, CDR3 DNA, CDR3 protein. The D gene is left open where the match is weak. The size field is filled for only some rows; it gives once, few, many or a size class.

d_gene: TRBD2; abundance: NA; j_gene: TRBJ2-2; v_gene: TRBV9; CDR3nt: TGTGCCAGCAGCTTTAGCGGGACGAACACCGGGGAGCTGTTTTTT; CDR3aa: CASSFSGTNTGELFF
d_gene: NA; abundance: few; j_gene: TRBJ2-5; v_gene: TRBV5-1; CDR3nt: TGCGCCAGCAGCCAGACTGATGGCCAAGAGACCCAGTACTTC; CDR3aa: CASSQTDGQETQYF
d_gene: TRBD1; abundance: once; j_gene: TRBJ1-2; v_gene: TRBV2; CDR3nt: TGTGCCATCCAGAGACAGGGGGCAGTCGGCTACACCTTC; CDR3aa: CAIQRQGAVGYTF
d_gene: NA; abundance: NA; j_gene: TRBJ1-1; v_gene: TRBV15; CDR3nt: TGTGCCACCAGCCCCCTTCTTGGCCCTCGGGGCACTGAAGCTTTCTTT; CDR3aa: CATSPLLGPRGTEAFF
d_gene: TRBD1; abundance: NA; j_gene: TRBJ1-1; v_gene: TRBV18; CDR3nt: TGTGCCAGCTCAACCCGCGGGACAGGGTCGGACACTGAAGCTTTCTTT; CDR3aa: CASSTRGTGSDTEAFF
d_gene: NA; abundance: once; j_gene: TRBJ1-1; v_gene: TRBV29-1; CDR3nt: TGCAGCGTTGCCCGACAGGCTGAAGCTTTCTTT; CDR3aa: CSVARQAEAFF
d_gene: TRBD2; abundance: few; j_gene: TRBJ2-7; v_gene: TRBV13; CDR3nt: TGTGCCAGCAGCTTAGGCAGGGGACTAGCGGGAGTCGAGCAGTACTTC; CDR3aa: CASSLGRGLAGVEQYF
d_gene: TRBD2; abundance: NA; j_gene: TRBJ2-7; v_gene: TRBV5-1; CDR3nt: TGCGCCAGCAGCTTGGCCGGCGGGAGGCCAGCCTACGAGCAGTACTTC; CDR3aa: CASSLAGGRPAYEQYF
d_gene: TRBD1; abundance: NA; j_gene: TRBJ2-3; v_gene: TRBV18; CDR3nt: TGTGCCAGCTCACCCCCGAAGACAGGGGGATCGGATACGCAGTATTTT; CDR3aa: CASSPPKTGGSDTQYF
d_gene: NA; abundance: NA; j_gene: TRBJ2-7; v_gene: TRBV29-1; CDR3nt: TGCAGCGCCCGAGGCGTCTACGAGCAGTACTTC; CDR3aa: CSARGVYEQYF
d_gene: NA; abundance: NA; j_gene: TRBJ1-1; v_gene: TRBV5-6; CDR3nt: TGTGCCAGCAGCTTGTACACGAACACTGAAGCTTTCTTT; CDR3aa: CASSLYTNTEAFF
d_gene: TRBD2; abundance: NA; j_gene: TRBJ2-5; v_gene: TRBV5-1; CDR3nt: TGCGCCAGCAGCCCGGGACTAGCGGGACAGGAGACCCAGTACTTC; CDR3aa: CASSPGLAGQETQYF
d_gene: TRBD1; abundance: NA; j_gene: TRBJ2-1; v_gene: TRBV10-3; CDR3nt: TGTGCCACCCACGGACAGGGGGTATCGGGAAATGAGCAGTTCTTC; CDR3aa: CATHGQGVSGNEQFF
d_gene: NA; abundance: few; j_gene: TRBJ1-1; v_gene: TRBV9; CDR3nt: TGTGCCAGCAGCCCCCAGACGGGGAACACTGAAGCTTTCTTT; CDR3aa: CASSPQTGNTEAFF
d_gene: NA; abundance: NA; j_gene: TRBJ2-7; v_gene: TRBV6-5; CDR3nt: TGTGCCAGCAGCTCCCCCCGGGAGAGCTCCTACGAGCAGTACTTC; CDR3aa: CASSSPRESSYEQYF
d_gene: NA; abundance: NA; j_gene: TRBJ2-7; v_gene: TRBV29-1; CDR3nt: TGCAGCGTAGGGGTGGGGTCAGGGCGTGAGCAGTACTTC; CDR3aa: CSVGVGSGREQYF
d_gene: NA; abundance: NA; j_gene: TRBJ1-1; v_gene: TRBV18; CDR3nt: TGTGCCAGCTCCACCCTGAGACAGGAAAACACTGAAGCTTTCTTT; CDR3aa: CASSTLRQENTEAFF
d_gene: NA; abundance: NA; j_gene: TRBJ1-2; v_gene: TRBV7-2; CDR3nt: TGTGCCAGCAGAGCTGGAGGGGCTGACTATGGCTACACCTTC; CDR3aa: CASRAGGADYGYTF
d_gene: TRBD2; abundance: NA; j_gene: TRBJ2-1; v_gene: TRBV27; CDR3nt: TGTGCCAGCAGTTTGACTAGCGGGAGTTTCCACAATGAGCAGTTCTTC; CDR3aa: CASSLTSGSFHNEQFF
d_gene: NA; abundance: NA; j_gene: TRBJ1-2; v_gene: TRBV6-1; CDR3nt: TGTGCCAGCAGTGAATATCTGGGAGGGGCGGGGGTCTATGGCTACACCTTC; CDR3aa: CASSEYLGGAGVYGYTF
d_gene: NA; abundance: NA; j_gene: TRBJ2-7; v_gene: TRBV7-9; CDR3nt: TGTGCCAGCACCCAATTCCCGGGACTTTCGAACGAGCAGTACTTC; CDR3aa: CASTQFPGLSNEQYF
d_gene: NA; abundance: once; j_gene: TRBJ1-2; v_gene: TRBV4-1; CDR3nt: TGCGCCAGCAGCCAGGCTCCCGTGGCCTATGGCTACACCTTC; CDR3aa: CASSQAPVAYGYTF
d_gene: TRBD2; abundance: once; j_gene: TRBJ2-7; v_gene: TRBV10-1; CDR3nt: TGCGCCAGCAGTGAGCGATACGAGTCCCGTTACGGGCTAGCGGAGCACGAGCAGTACTTC; CDR3aa: CASSERYESRYGLAEHEQYF
d_gene: TRBD1; abundance: NA; j_gene: TRBJ2-1; v_gene: TRBV7-2; CDR3nt: TGTGCCAGCAGCCCGGGACAGGGGTACAATGAGCAGTTCTTC; CDR3aa: CASSPGQGYNEQFF
d_gene: NA; abundance: NA; j_gene: TRBJ2-1; v_gene: TRBV9; CDR3nt: TGTGCCAGCAGCGTGGCGAGCGGATACTCCTACAATGAGCAGTTCTTC; CDR3aa: CASSVASGYSYNEQFF
d_gene: NA; abundance: NA; j_gene: TRBJ1-2; v_gene: TRBV6-5; CDR3nt: TGTGCCAGCAGTACCGTTACAGGTCCTGGCTACACCTTC; CDR3aa: CASSTVTGPGYTF
d_gene: TRBD1; abundance: NA; j_gene: TRBJ1-4; v_gene: TRBV2; CDR3nt: TGTGCCAGCAGGGGGACAGGGTCCCCTGAAAAACTGTTTTTT; CDR3aa: CASRGTGSPEKLFF
d_gene: NA; abundance: few; j_gene: TRBJ2-7; v_gene: TRBV29-1; CDR3nt: TGCAGCGTTGCGAAGGGGACCTACGAGCAGTACTTC; CDR3aa: CSVAKGTYEQYF
d_gene: NA; abundance: NA; j_gene: TRBJ1-5; v_gene: TRBV6-1; CDR3nt: TGTGCCAGCAGTGAAGTCGGGGGTAGCAATCAGCCCCAGCATTTT; CDR3aa: CASSEVGGSNQPQHF
d_gene: TRBD2; abundance: once; j_gene: TRBJ2-3; v_gene: TRBV4-1; CDR3nt: TGCGCCAGCAGCCAAGATCCAGCGGGAGTACGAACAGATACGCAGTATTTT; CDR3aa: CASSQDPAGVRTDTQYF
d_gene: TRBD2; abundance: NA; j_gene: TRBJ2-7; v_gene: TRBV9; CDR3nt: TGTGCCAGCAGCGCCTCTAGCGGGAAAGGCTACGAGCAGTACTTC; CDR3aa: CASSASSGKGYEQYF
d_gene: TRBD1; abundance: NA; j_gene: TRBJ2-7; v_gene: TRBV7-9; CDR3nt: TGTGCCAGCAGCTCCTCGCCGACAGGGGAAGCCTACGAGCAGTACTTC; CDR3aa: CASSSSPTGEAYEQYF
d_gene: NA; abundance: NA; j_gene: TRBJ1-2; v_gene: TRBV6-1; CDR3nt: TGTGCCAGCAGTGAAAGGAGACGGAACTATGGCTACACCTTC; CDR3aa: CASSERRRNYGYTF
d_gene: NA; abundance: NA; j_gene: TRBJ2-7; v_gene: TRBV5-6; CDR3nt: TGTGCCAGCAGCAGACTGAGCTACGAGCAGTACTTC; CDR3aa: CASSRLSYEQYF
d_gene: NA; abundance: NA; j_gene: TRBJ1-6; v_gene: TRBV7-8; CDR3nt: TGTGCCAGCAGCTTACAGGGTTCAAATTCACCCCTCCACTTT; CDR3aa: CASSLQGSNSPLHF
d_gene: NA; abundance: NA; j_gene: TRBJ2-3; v_gene: TRBV4-2; CDR3nt: TGTGCCAGCAGCCAAGAAGGAGGTTTGGGCACAGATACGCAGTATTTT; CDR3aa: CASSQEGGLGTDTQYF
d_gene: TRBD1; abundance: few; j_gene: TRBJ2-1; v_gene: TRBV6-4; CDR3nt: TGTGCCAGCAGTGACTCAGGGGGACAGGGTCATGAGCAGTTCTTC; CDR3aa: CASSDSGGQGHEQFF
d_gene: NA; abundance: once; j_gene: TRBJ2-1; v_gene: TRBV7-2; CDR3nt: TGTGCCAGCAGCCCAGGACTTGCCTACAATGAGCAGTTCTTC; CDR3aa: CASSPGLAYNEQFF
d_gene: NA; abundance: NA; j_gene: TRBJ1-2; v_gene: TRBV12-5; CDR3nt: TGTGCTAGTGGTTTGGTCGCACACGGCTACACCTTC; CDR3aa: CASGLVAHGYTF
d_gene: NA; abundance: NA; j_gene: TRBJ2-1; v_gene: TRBV5-1; CDR3nt: TGCGCCAGCAGCTTGGGGGCGAACGTCGGGGATGAGCAGTTCTTC; CDR3aa: CASSLGANVGDEQFF
d_gene: TRBD2; abundance: once; j_gene: TRBJ2-3; v_gene: TRBV9; CDR3nt: TGTGCCAGCAGCGTAGCGTCCACTAGCGGGAGCAGTACGCAGTATTTT; CDR3aa: CASSVASTSGSSTQYF
d_gene: NA; abundance: NA; j_gene: TRBJ2-7; v_gene: TRBV13; CDR3nt: TGTGCCAGCAGCTTAGTGCGGGGTACCTCCTACGAGCAGTACTTC; CDR3aa: CASSLVRGTSYEQYF